This T cell receptor (beta chain) was recovered during a study of T cell repertoires in cytomegalovirus infection. One entry per CDR3 protein results from TCRdb running MiXCR on the reads. The sample lists around 900,000 distinct CDR3 sequences; around 30% were seen once. On this clonotype: What it binds is not known.

The ends were cut back, 7 bases at V and 7 bases at J, with 19 bases in the middle. Germline values: CDR1 SEHNR, CDR2 FQNEAQ (reference sequence). The CDR3 is 14 residues long. The V gene is TRBV7-9, the J gene TRBJ1-1, with D hard to call. The sample consisted of cultured CD8+ T cells from PBMCs, taken from culture after CMV antigen stimulation. The clonotype was recovered from a human donor in good health (CMV status not recorded). Some clones in this sample may be carry-over from other donors' samples. CDR3 region: CASNDGLLKGEAFF. In DNA form, the CDR3 reads TGTGCCAGCAACGATGGGCTTTTAAAAGGTGAAGCTTTCTTT.